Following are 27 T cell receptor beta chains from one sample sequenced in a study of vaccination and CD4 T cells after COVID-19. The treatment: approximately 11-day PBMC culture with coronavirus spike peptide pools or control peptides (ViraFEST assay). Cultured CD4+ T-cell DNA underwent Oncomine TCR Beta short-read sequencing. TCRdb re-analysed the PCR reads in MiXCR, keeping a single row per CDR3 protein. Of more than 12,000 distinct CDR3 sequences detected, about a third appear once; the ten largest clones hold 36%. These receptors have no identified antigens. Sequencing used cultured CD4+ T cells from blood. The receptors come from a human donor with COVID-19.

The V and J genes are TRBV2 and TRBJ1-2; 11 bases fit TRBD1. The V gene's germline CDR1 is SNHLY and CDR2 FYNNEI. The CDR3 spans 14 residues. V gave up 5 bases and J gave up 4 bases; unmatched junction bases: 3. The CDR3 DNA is TGTGCCAGCAGTCAGGGGACAGGGGGCTATGGCTACACCTTC. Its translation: CASSQGTGGYGYTF.

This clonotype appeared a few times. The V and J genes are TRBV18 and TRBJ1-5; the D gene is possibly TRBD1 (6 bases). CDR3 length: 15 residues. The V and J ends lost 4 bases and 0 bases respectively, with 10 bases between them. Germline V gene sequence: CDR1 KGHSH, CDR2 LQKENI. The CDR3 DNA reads TGTGCCAGCTCACACGGACAGTATAGCAATCAGCCCCAGCATTTT. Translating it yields CASSHGQYSNQPQHF.

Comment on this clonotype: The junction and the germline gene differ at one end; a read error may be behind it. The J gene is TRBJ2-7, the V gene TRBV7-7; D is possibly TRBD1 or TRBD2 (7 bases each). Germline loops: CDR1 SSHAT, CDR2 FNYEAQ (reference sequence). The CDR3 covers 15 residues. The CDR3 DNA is TGTGCTAGCAGCTTAGAGGCAGGGGGGGAGTACGAGCAGTACTTC. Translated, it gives CASSLEAGGEYEQYF.

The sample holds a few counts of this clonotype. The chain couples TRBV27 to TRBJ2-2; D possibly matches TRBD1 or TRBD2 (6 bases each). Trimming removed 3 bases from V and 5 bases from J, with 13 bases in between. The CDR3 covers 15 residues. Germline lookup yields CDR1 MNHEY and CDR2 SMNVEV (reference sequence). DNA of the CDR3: TGTGCCAGCAGTTTTGGGGGGCTTGTGACCGGGGAGCTGTTTTTT. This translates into CASSFGGLVTGELFF.

CDR3 residues: CASSSEQGRYQPQHF. CDR3 DNA: TGTGCCAGCAGTTCGGAACAGGGGCGGTATCAGCCCCAGCATTTT. This chain uses TRBV6-5 with TRBJ1-5, with TRBD1 matching over 7 bases. This CDR3 has 15 residues. The junction had 8 bases not matched to a gene; V was cut back by 4 bases and J by 5 bases. Germline V lookup: CDR1 MNHEY, CDR2 SVGAGI.

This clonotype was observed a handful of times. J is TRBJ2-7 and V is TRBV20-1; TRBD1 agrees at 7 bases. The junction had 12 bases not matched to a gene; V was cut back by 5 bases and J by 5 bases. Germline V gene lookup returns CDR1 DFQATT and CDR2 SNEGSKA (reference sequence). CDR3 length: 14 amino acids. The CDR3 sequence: CSAGRDRESNEQYF. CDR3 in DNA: TGCAGTGCTGGCCGCGACAGGGAAAGTAACGAGCAGTACTTC.

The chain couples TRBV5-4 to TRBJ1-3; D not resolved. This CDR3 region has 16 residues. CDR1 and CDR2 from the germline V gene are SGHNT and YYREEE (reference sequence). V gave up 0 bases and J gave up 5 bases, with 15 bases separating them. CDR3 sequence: CASSLEVNRGRNTIYF. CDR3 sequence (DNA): TGTGCCAGCAGCTTGGAGGTGAACCGTGGGCGAAACACCATATATTTT.

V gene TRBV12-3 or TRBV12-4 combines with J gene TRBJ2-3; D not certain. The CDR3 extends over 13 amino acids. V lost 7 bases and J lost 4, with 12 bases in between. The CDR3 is CASTPIFPDTQYF. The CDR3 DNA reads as TGTGCCAGCACCCCAATATTCCCAGATACGCAGTATTTT.

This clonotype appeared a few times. The CDR3 loop is CASSPGQGSNSPLHF. The CDR3 DNA reads as TGTGCCAGCTCACCCGGCCAGGGCTCCAATTCACCCCTCCACTTT. The chain has TRBV18 and TRBJ1-6; D is possibly TRBD1 (5 bases). Germline V gives CDR1 KGHSH, CDR2 LQKENI. V was pared by 3 bases and J by 7 bases, with 13 bases between. CDR3 length: 15 amino acids.

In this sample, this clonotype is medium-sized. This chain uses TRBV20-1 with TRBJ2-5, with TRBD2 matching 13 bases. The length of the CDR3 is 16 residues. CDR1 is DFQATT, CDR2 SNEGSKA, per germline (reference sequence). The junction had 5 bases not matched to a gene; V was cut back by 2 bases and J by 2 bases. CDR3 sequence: CSARRGLAGNQETQYF. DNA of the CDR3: TGCAGTGCTAGACGGGGACTAGCGGGGAATCAAGAGACCCAGTACTTC.

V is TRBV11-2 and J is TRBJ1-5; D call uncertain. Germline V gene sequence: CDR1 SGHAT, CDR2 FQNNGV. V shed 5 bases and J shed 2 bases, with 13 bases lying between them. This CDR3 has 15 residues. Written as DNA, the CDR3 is TGTGCCAGCAGCCGAGGTTGGGAGGGCAATCAGCCCCAGCATTTT. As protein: CASSRGWEGNQPQHF.

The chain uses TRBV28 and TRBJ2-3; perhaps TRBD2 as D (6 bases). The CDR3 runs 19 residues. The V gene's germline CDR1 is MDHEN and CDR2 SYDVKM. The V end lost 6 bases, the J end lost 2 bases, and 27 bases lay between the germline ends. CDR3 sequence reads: CASRPAEGPRPKNTDTQYF. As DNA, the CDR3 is TGTGCCAGCAGGCCGGCGGAGGGTCCCCGTCCGAAGAACACAGATACGCAGTATTTT.

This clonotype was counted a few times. For the CDR3, the DNA is TGTGCCAGCAGTTACCGCGGGACAGGGGGGATGAAGGCAGGAAACACCATATATTTT. It encodes CASSYRGTGGMKAGNTIYF. The chain joins TRBV27 to TRBJ1-3; TRBD1 agrees at 11 bases. V lost 4 bases and J lost 4; bases outside the gene matches: 15. This CDR3 contains 19 residues. Germline values: CDR1 MNHEY, CDR2 SMNVEV (reference sequence).

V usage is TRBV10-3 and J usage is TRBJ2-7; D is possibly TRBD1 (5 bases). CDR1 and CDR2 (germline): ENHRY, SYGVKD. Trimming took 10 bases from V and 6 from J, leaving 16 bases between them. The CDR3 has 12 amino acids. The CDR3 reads CATSQTEAEQYF. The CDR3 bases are TGTGCCACCAGCCAGACAGAGGCCGAGCAGTACTTC.

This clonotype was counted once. The CDR3 region is CASSIVGAGELFF. Here the CDR3 DNA reads TGTGCCAGTAGTATAGTGGGGGCCGGGGAGCTGTTTTTT. The chain uses TRBV19 and TRBJ2-2; D may correspond to TRBD1 or TRBD2 (5 bases each). CDR1 and CDR2 (germline): LNHDA, SQIVND (reference sequence). Trimming stripped 1 base from V and 6 bases from J, with 6 bases between. The CDR3 consists of 13 residues.

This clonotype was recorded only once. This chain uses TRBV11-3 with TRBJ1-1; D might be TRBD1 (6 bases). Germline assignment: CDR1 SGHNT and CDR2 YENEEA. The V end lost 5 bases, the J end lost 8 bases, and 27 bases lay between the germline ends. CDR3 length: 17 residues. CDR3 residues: CASSVEQTRTDVREAFF. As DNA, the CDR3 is TGTGCCAGCAGCGTTGAGCAAACGCGGACAGATGTGAGAGAAGCTTTCTTT.

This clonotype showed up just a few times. Here the CDR3 DNA reads TGTGCCAGCAGTTGGGCGGGTAATCAGCCCCAGCATTTT. This encodes CASSWAGNQPQHF. The chain couples TRBV6-2 or TRBV6-3 to TRBJ1-5; D is undetermined. With 4 bases removed from V and 4 bases from J, the gap between germline ends came to 8 bases. CDR1 is MNHEY, CDR2 SVGEGT, per germline. The CDR3 extends over 13 amino acids.

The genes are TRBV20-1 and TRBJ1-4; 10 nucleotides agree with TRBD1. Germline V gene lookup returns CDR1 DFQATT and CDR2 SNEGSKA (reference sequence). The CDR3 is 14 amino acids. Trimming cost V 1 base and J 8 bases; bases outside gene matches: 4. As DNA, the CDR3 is TGCAGTGCTAGAGTCGACAGGGGGCAAGAAAAACTGTTTTTT. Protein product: CSARVDRGQEKLFF.

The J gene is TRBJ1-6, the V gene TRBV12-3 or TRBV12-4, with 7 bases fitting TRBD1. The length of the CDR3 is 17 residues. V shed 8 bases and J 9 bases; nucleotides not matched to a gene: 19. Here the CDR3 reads CASGAQGTRGGLSPLHF. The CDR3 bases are TGTGCCAGCGGGGCACAGGGGACGCGGGGGGGGCTTTCACCCCTCCACTTT.

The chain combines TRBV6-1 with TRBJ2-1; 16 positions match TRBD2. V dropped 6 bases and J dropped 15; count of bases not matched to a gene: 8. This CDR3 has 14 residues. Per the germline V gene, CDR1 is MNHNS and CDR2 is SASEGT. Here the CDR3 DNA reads TGTGCCAGCAGCGGGACTAGCGGGGGGGCCTCGGGGTTCTTC. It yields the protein CASSGTSGGASGFF.

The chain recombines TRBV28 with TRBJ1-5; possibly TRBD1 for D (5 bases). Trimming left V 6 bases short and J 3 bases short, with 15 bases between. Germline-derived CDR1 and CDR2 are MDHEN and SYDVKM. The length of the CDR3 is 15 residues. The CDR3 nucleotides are TGTGCCAGCAGATTTAGTCAGGGAAACAATCAGCCCCAGCATTTT. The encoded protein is CASRFSQGNNQPQHF.

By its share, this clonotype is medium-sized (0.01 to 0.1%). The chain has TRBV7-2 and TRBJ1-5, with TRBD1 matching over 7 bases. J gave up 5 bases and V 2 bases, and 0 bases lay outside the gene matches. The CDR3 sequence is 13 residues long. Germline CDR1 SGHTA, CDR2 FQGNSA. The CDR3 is CASSLTGDQPQHF. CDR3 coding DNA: TGTGCCAGCAGCTTAACAGGGGATCAGCCCCAGCATTTT.

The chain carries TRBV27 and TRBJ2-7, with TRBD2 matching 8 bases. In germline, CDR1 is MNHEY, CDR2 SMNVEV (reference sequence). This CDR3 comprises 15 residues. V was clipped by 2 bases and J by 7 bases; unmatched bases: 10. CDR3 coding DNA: TGTGCCAGCAGTTTAGTAACGGGGGGGAACGGGGAGCAGTACTTC. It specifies CASSLVTGGNGEQYF.

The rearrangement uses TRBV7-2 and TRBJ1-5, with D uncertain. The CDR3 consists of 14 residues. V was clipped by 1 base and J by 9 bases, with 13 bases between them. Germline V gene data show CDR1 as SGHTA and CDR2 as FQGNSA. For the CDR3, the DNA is TGTGCCAGCAGCTTAGATAATAGCCCTAGGCCCCAGCATTTT. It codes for CASSLDNSPRPQHF.

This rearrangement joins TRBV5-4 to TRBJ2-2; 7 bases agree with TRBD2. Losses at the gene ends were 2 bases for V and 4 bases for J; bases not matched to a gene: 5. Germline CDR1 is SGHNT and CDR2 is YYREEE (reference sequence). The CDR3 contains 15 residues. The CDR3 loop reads CASSLRGGSTGELFF. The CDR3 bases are TGTGCCAGCAGCTTACGCGGGGGAAGCACCGGGGAGCTGTTTTTT.

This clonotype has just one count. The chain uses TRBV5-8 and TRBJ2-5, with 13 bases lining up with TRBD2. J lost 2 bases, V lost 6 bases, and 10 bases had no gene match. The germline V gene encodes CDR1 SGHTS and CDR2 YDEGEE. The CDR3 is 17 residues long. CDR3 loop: CASNPGLAGRSQETQYF. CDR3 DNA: TGTGCCAGCAATCCGGGACTAGCGGGGAGATCACAAGAGACCCAGTACTTC.

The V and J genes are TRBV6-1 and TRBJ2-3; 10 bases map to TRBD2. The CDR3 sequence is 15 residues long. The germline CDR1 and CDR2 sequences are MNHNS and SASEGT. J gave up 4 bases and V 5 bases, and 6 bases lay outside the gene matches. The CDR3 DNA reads TGTGCCAGCAGTCCAGCGGGGGGGAGGGCAGATACGCAGTATTTT. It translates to CASSPAGGRADTQYF.